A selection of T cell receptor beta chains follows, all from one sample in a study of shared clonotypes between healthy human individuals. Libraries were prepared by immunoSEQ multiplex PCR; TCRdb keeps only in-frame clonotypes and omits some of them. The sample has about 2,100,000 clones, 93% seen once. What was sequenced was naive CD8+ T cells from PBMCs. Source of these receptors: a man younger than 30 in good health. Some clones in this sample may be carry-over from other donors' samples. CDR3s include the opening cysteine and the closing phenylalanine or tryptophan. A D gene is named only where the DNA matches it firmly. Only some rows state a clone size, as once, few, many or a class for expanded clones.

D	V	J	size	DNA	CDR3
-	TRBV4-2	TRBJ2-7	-	TGTGCCAGCAGCCAAGGCGGACCCTACGAGCAGTACTTC	CASSQGGPYEQYF
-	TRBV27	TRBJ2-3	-	TGTGCCAGCAGTTCCCGGACAGACACAGATACGCAGTATTTT	CASSSRTDTDTQYF
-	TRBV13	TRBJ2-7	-	TGTGCCAGCAGCTTATCGGACTCCTCCTACGAGCAGTACTTC	CASSLSDSSYEQYF
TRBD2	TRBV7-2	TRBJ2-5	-	TGTGCCAGCAGCGCCGGGACTAGCGGGAGTAGAGAGACCCAGTACTTC	CASSAGTSGSRETQYF
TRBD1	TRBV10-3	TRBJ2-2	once	TGTGCCATCCGCCGGGACAGGGAGAACACCGGGGAGCTGTTTTTT	CAIRRDRENTGELFF
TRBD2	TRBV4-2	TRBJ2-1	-	TGTGCCAGCAGCCTACGGGAGGGGTACAATGAGCAGTTCTTC	CASSLREGYNEQFF
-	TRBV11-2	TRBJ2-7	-	TGTGCCAGCAGCTTAGCGGGAGAAGGCGAGCAGTACTTC	CASSLAGEGEQYF
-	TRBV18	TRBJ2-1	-	TGTGCCAGCTCACCAGAGTCGGTCTCATCCCCGAGTGAGCAGTTCTTC	CASSPESVSSPSEQFF
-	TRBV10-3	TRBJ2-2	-	TGTGCCATCAAAGTCAAGACCGGGGAGCTGTTTTTT	CAIKVKTGELFF
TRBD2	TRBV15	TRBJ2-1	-	TGTGCCACCAGCAGCGGATTGGCTAGCGGGAGCAACTACAATGAGCAGTTCTTC	CATSSGLASGSNYNEQFF